The 21 T cell receptor beta chains presented below share a single source sample, sequenced in a study of T cells in women clearing cervical HPV infection. Sequenced by immunoSEQ multiplex PCR; TCRdb stores in-frame clones only, minus some. Recorded for this sample: more than 30,000 clones. Material for sequencing was blood buffy coat. These receptors were collected from a woman between 18 and 70 years old with a cervical HPV16 infection that either progressed to CIN3+ or cleared (not recorded which).

About this clone itself: With the read ending 3 residues before the CDR3 end, the germline J gene is used to fill in that end. The V and J genes are TRBV19 and TRBJ2-3; 7 positions match TRBD2. Per the germline V gene, CDR1 is LNHDA and CDR2 is SQIVND (reference sequence). The CDR3 spans 15 residues. This chain's CDR3 is CASMVGLGIVETQYF. CDR3 bases read: TGTGCCAGTATGGTCGGACTAGGAATAGTAGAGACG.

CDR3 bases read: TGTGCCAGCAGCTTGGGAGGGGGCGTCGGGGAG. It translates to CASSLGGGVGE. The full CDR3 sequence reads CASSLGGGVGELFF. This rearrangement joins TRBV11-2 to TRBJ2-2; possibly TRBD1 or TRBD2 for D (7 bases each). The CDR3 end lies 3 residues beyond the end of the read and is filled in from the germline J gene. The V gene's germline CDR1 is SGHAT and CDR2 FQNNGV. Trimming cost V 3 bases and J 7 bases, with 12 bases left between them. There are 14 residues in the CDR3. Full variable domain (remainder filled in from reference TRBV11-2 and TRBJ2-2): EAGVAQSPRYKIIEKRQSVAFWCNPISGHATLYWYQQILGQGPKLLIQFQNNGVVDDSQLPKDRFSAERLKGVDSTLKIQPAKLEDSAVYLCASSLGGGVGELFFGEGSRLTVL.

As for this clone: The sequence runs out 3 residues before the end of the CDR3; the remainder is reconstructed from the germline J gene. The rearrangement uses TRBV29-1 and TRBJ2-7; D might be TRBD1 (6 bases). The V end lost 5 bases, the J end lost 5 bases, and 13 bases lay between the germline ends. CDR3 length equals 12 residues. Germline loops: CDR1 SQVTM, CDR2 ANQGSEA. The CDR3 bases that were read are TGCAGCGTTCAACAGGGATACGACGAG. It yields the protein CSVQQGYDE. The full CDR3 is CSVQQGYDEQYF.

Points on this clone: The read gets to within 3 residues of the CDR3 end, and the germline J gene fills in the rest. V usage is TRBV12-3 or TRBV12-4 and J usage is TRBJ1-2; weak D call: TRBD1 (5 bases). V dropped 2 bases and J dropped 0 bases, with 7 bases sitting between them. CDR3 length: 14 residues. The part of the CDR3 DNA that was read is TGTGCCAGCAGTTTAAGGGGAGCTAACTATGGC. It translates to CASSLRGANYG. The whole CDR3 reads CASSLRGANYGYTF.

As to this clone: Read coverage stops 3 residues before the CDR3 terminus; the germline J gene supplies the remainder. V gene TRBV28 combines with J gene TRBJ2-7, with a tentative D call TRBD1 (6 bases). Germline V gene data show CDR1 as MDHEN and CDR2 as SYDVKM. The CDR3 covers 14 residues. The ends were cut back, 5 bases at V and 0 bases at J, with 11 bases in the middle. The sequenced part of the CDR3 DNA is TGTGCCAGCAGTCCATGGACAGCCTCCTACGAG. The encoded protein is CASSPWTASYE. The entire CDR3 sequence reads CASSPWTASYEQYF.

In the case of this clone: Read coverage stops 3 residues before the CDR3 terminus; the germline J gene supplies the remainder. The chain employs TRBV5-1 and TRBJ2-2; the D gene is possibly TRBD2 (6 bases). CDR1 and CDR2 from the germline V gene are SGHRS and YFSETQ. There are 18 residues in the CDR3. V dropped 1 base and J dropped 1 base, with 17 bases sitting between them. The CDR3 DNA, read in part, is TGCGCCAGCAGCTTGACTACGCGTGAAGCGGGGAACACCGGGGAG. This encodes CASSLTTREAGNTGE. The complete CDR3 reads CASSLTTREAGNTGELFF.

As regards this clone: The read falls 3 residues short of the CDR3 end, and the missing part is taken from the germline J gene. This chain joins TRBV7-9 and TRBJ2-3; 7 positions match TRBD1. Germline-derived CDR1 and CDR2 are SEHNR and FQNEAQ (reference sequence). The CDR3 sequence is 15 residues long. The CDR3 DNA, read in part, is TGTGCCAGCAGCTTATCAGCAGGGGGTAATCAGCCG. Its protein product is CASSLSAGGNQP. The full CDR3 is CASSLSAGGNQPQYF.

As for this clone: The read halts 3 residues ahead of the CDR3 end, with the missing end drawn from the germline J gene. The chain is built from TRBV7-8 and TRBJ2-3, with D maybe TRBD2 (6 bases). This CDR3 has 16 residues. Germline lookup yields CDR1 SGHVS and CDR2 FQNEAQ. Trimming stripped 2 bases from V and 1 base from J, with 13 bases between. CDR3 bases read: TGTGCCAGCAGCTTAAGGTTAGCGGAGCGCACAGATACG. Translated, it gives CASSLRLAERTDT. The full CDR3 protein reads CASSLRLAERTDTQYF. Filled out from reference TRBV7-8 and TRBJ2-3, the complete variable domain reads GAGVSQSPRYKVAKRGQDVALRCDPISGHVSLFWYQQALGQGPEFLTYFQNEAQLDKSGLPSDRFFAERPEGSVSTLKIQRTQQEDSAVYLCASSLRLAERTDTQYFGPGTRLTVL.

The CDR3 DNA, read in part, is TGTGCCAGCAGTGAATGGTACCAACGGGACACTACAGATACG. This translates into CASSEWYQRDTTDT. The full CDR3 is CASSEWYQRDTTDTQYF. The chain couples TRBV2 to TRBJ2-3; a possible D gene is TRBD1 (6 bases). The read halts 3 residues ahead of the CDR3 end, with the missing end drawn from the germline J gene. CDR1 is SNHLY and CDR2 is FYNNEI in the germline V gene. Trimming took off 2 bases at V and 3 bases at J, with 18 bases between the two ends. CDR3 length: 17 residues.

Concerning this clone itself: The CDR3 is cut off 3 residues early in the read; its end comes from the germline J gene. This sequence joins TRBV5-1 and TRBJ2-4, with D unresolved. The CDR3 loop spans 12 amino acids. The germline V and J ends were trimmed by 4 bases and 6 bases, with 8 bases remaining between them. From germline, CDR1 is SGHRS and CDR2 YFSETQ. The CDR3 spells CASSIAGNIQYF. The CDR3 DNA, read in part, is TGCGCCAGCAGCATAGCTGGAAACATT.

Concerning this clone: Read sequence stops 3 residues before the CDR3 end, and the germline J gene provides the missing end. The V call is TRBV20-1, the J call TRBJ2-1; D is ambiguous. Between the trimmed V and J ends, which lost 5 bases and 8 bases, there was a span of 13 bases. Looked up from germline, CDR1 is DFQATT and CDR2 is SNEGSKA (reference sequence). This CDR3 is built from 12 residues. The CDR3 spells CSAPRRFDEQFF. The CDR3 bases that were read are TGCAGTGCTCCTCGCAGGTTCGATGAG.

Note on this clone: The read ends 3 residues early relative to the CDR3; the germline J gene fills the gap. The V gene is TRBV5-1, the J gene TRBJ2-3; 7 bases match TRBD1. Germline assignment: CDR1 SGHRS and CDR2 YFSETQ. The CDR3 totals 14 residues. The ends lost 3 bases at V and 2 bases at J; junction bases unmatched: 3. CDR3 DNA (partial): TGCGCCAGCAGCTGGGACAGCGTCACAGATACG. Translating it yields CASSWDSVTDT. The CDR3 in full is CASSWDSVTDTQYF.

A remark on this clone: The read falls 3 residues short of the CDR3 end, and the missing part is taken from the germline J gene. This chain joins TRBV11-3 and TRBJ2-1, with 8 bases identical to TRBD1. This CDR3 has 14 residues. V lost 5 bases, J lost 8 bases, and 8 bases stayed unmatched. Germline CDR1 SGHNT, CDR2 YENEEA. The CDR3 here is CASSHDRGSDEQFF. The sequenced part of the CDR3 DNA is TGTGCCAGCAGCCACGACAGGGGAAGCGATGAG.

On this clone: Sequencing ends 3 residues short of the CDR3 end; the germline J gene provides the rest. The chain is built from TRBV5-5 and TRBJ1-4, with no clear D. Germline V CDR1 and CDR2: SGHKS, YYEKEE (reference sequence). CDR3 length: 15 amino acids. The CDR3 sequence: CASSLARGMNSPLFF. The DNA read from the CDR3 is TGTGCCAGCAGCTTGGCCCGGGGAATGAATTCACCA.

A note on this clone: Read sequence stops 3 residues before the CDR3 end, and the germline J gene provides the missing end. In the same sample, other DNA sequences code for this CDR3. The J gene is TRBJ1-2, the V gene TRBV7-3; 7 bases fit TRBD1. The length of the CDR3 is 13 residues. Trimming took 5 bases from V and 2 from J; bases not matched to a gene: 2. CDR1 and CDR2 (germline): SGHTA, FQGTGA. The CDR3 protein is CASSPDRNYGYTF. The part of the CDR3 DNA that was read is TGTGCCAGCAGCCCGGACAGGAACTATGGC.

Turning to this clone: Read coverage stops 3 residues before the CDR3 terminus; the germline J gene supplies the remainder. The V and J genes are TRBV29-1 and TRBJ2-3; possible D gene TRBD1, 6 bases. The germline V gene encodes CDR1 SQVTM and CDR2 ANQGSEA. CDR3 length: 14 amino acids. V dropped 7 bases and J dropped 2 bases, with 16 bases sitting between them. The CDR3 sequence is CSAPARGFTDTQYF. The part of the CDR3 DNA that was read is TGCAGCGCCCCCGCCAGGGGTTTCACAGATACG.

Comment on this clone: The read ends 3 residues shy of where the CDR3 ends; the end is completed using the germline J gene. The V gene is TRBV5-1, the J gene TRBJ2-1; 13 bases agree with TRBD2. This CDR3 spans 16 amino acids. Germline loops: CDR1 SGHRS, CDR2 YFSETQ. Losses at the gene ends were 4 bases for V and 6 bases for J; bases not matched to a gene: 7. This CDR3 reads CASSLWTSGSVNEQFF. The covered CDR3 bases are TGCGCCAGCAGCCTCTGGACTAGCGGGAGTGTCAATGAG.

A remark on this clone: The CDR3 goes on 3 residues after the read ends, and that part is filled in from the germline J gene. The chain joins TRBV7-8 to TRBJ2-3, with 7 bases aligning to TRBD1. This CDR3 comprises 18 residues. V lost 5 bases and J lost 2; bases outside the gene matches: 16. In germline, CDR1 is SGHVS, CDR2 FQNEAQ. CDR3 loop: CASSLPVTGVQVTDTQYF. The part of the CDR3 DNA that was read is TGTGCCAGCAGCCTACCGGTCACAGGGGTTCAAGTCACAGATACG.

As concerns this clone: Sequencing ends 3 residues short of the CDR3 end; the germline J gene provides the rest. This sequence joins TRBV5-4 and TRBJ2-1, with 12 bases that match TRBD1. V lost 3 bases to trimming and J lost 8 bases; unmatched junction nucleotides: 9. The CDR3 runs 16 residues. Germline V gene data show CDR1 as SGHNT and CDR2 as YYREEE (reference sequence). Here the CDR3 reads CASSSLTGTGGYEQFF. The sequenced part of the CDR3 DNA is TGTGCCAGCAGCTCCTTGACCGGGACAGGGGGCTATGAG.

As regards this clone: Read sequence stops 3 residues before the CDR3 end, and the germline J gene provides the missing end. The rearrangement joins TRBV30 to TRBJ2-3, with 9 bases identical to TRBD1. CDR1 is GTSNPN, CDR2 SVGIG, per germline (reference sequence). The CDR3 sequence is 14 residues long. Here the CDR3 reads CAWRGTGFNQPQYF. CDR3 DNA (partial): TGTGCCTGGAGGGGGACAGGGTTTAATCAGCCG.

On this clone itself: The read halts 3 residues ahead of the CDR3 end, with the missing end drawn from the germline J gene. The J gene is TRBJ2-5, the V gene TRBV29-1; TRBD1 matches at 7 bases. Per germline, CDR1 SQVTM and CDR2 ANQGSEA. This CDR3 region has 14 residues. Losses at the gene ends were 4 bases for V and 3 bases for J; bases not matched to a gene: 8. The CDR3 loop is CSVASSQGEETQYF. Incomplete CDR3 DNA: TGCAGCGTTGCCAGTTCCCAGGGGGAAGAGACC.